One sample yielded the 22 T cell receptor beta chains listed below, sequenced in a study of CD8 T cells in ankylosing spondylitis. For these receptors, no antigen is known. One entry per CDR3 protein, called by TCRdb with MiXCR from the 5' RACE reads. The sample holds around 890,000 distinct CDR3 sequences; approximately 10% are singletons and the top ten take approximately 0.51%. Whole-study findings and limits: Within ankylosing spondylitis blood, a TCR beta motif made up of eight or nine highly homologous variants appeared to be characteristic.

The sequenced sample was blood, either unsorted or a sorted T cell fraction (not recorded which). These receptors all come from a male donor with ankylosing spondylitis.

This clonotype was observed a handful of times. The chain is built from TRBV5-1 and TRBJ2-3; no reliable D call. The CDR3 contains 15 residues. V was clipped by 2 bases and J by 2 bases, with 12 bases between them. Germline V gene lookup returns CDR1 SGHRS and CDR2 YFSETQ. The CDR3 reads CASSFDPYSTDTQYF. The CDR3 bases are TGCGCCAGCAGCTTTGACCCTTACTCCACAGATACGCAGTATTTT. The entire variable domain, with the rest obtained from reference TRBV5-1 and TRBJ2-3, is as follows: KAGVTQTPRYLIKTRGQQVTLSCSPISGHRSVSWYQQTPGQGLQFLFEYFSETQRNKGNFPGRFSGRQFSNSRSEMNVSTLELGDSALYLCASSFDPYSTDTQYFGPGTRLTVL.

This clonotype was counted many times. Written as DNA, the CDR3 is TGTGCCAGCAGCCGGACAGCTATCTACGAGCAGTACTTC. Its protein product is CASSRTAIYEQYF. This chain uses TRBV7-2 with TRBJ2-7, with a possible D match to TRBD1 (6 bases). Germline CDR1 and CDR2: SGHTA and FQGNSA. Trimming took 5 bases from V and 3 from J, leaving 11 bases between them. This CDR3 contains 13 residues.

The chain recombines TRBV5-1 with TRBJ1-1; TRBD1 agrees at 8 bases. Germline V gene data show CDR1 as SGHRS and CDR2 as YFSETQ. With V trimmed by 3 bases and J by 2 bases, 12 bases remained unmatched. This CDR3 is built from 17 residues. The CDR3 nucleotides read TGCGCCAGCAGCTCGGACAAGGGACAGGTCTATAACACTGAAGCTTTCTTT. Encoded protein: CASSSDKGQVYNTEAFF. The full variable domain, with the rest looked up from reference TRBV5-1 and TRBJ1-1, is KAGVTQTPRYLIKTRGQQVTLSCSPISGHRSVSWYQQTPGQGLQFLFEYFSETQRNKGNFPGRFSGRQFSNSRSEMNVSTLELGDSALYLCASSSDKGQVYNTEAFFGQGTRLTVV.

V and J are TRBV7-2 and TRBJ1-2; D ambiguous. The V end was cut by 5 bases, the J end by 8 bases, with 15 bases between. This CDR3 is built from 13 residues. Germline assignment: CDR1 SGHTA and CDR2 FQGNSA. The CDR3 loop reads CASSLKRTEGYTF. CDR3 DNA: TGTGCCAGCAGCCTGAAGCGAACGGAAGGCTACACCTTC.

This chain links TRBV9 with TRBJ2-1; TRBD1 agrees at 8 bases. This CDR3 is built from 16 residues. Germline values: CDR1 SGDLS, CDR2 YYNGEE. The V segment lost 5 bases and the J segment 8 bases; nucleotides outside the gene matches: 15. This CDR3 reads CASSRGSRTGLHEQFF. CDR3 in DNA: TGTGCCAGCAGTCGAGGGAGTAGGACAGGGCTACATGAGCAGTTCTTC.

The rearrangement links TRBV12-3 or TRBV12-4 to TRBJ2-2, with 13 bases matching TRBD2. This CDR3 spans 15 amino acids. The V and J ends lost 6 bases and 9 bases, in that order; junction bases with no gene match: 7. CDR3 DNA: TGTGCCAGCAGCCCCGGACTAGCGGGGGCGAGGGAGCTGTTTTTT. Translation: CASSPGLAGARELFF.

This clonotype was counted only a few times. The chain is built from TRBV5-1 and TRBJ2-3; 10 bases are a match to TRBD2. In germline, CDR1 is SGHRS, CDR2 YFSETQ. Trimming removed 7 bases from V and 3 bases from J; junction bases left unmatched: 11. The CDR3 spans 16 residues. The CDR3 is CASFAEPAGGTDTQYF. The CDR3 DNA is TGCGCCAGCTTCGCCGAGCCAGCGGGAGGGACAGATACGCAGTATTTT.

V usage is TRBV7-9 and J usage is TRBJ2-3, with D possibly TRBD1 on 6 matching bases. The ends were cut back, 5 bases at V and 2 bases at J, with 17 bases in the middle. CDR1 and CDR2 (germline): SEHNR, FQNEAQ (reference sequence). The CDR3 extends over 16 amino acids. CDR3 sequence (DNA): TGTGCCAGCAGCCCCACGTCCAGGGGCAACACAGATACGCAGTATTTT. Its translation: CASSPTSRGNTDTQYF. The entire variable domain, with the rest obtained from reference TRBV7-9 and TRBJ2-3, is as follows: DTGVSQNPRHKITKRGQNVTFRCDPISEHNRLYWYRQTLGQGPEFLTYFQNEAQLEKSRLLSDRFSAERPKGSFSTLEIQRTEQGDSAMYLCASSPTSRGNTDTQYFGPGTRLTVL.

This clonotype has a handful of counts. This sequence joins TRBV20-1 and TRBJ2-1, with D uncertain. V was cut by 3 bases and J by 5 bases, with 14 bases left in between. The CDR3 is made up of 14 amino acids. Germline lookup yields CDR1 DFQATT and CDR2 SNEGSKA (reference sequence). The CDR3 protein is CSASLVRPNNEQFF. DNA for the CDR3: TGCAGTGCTAGTCTAGTCCGGCCCAACAATGAGCAGTTCTTC.

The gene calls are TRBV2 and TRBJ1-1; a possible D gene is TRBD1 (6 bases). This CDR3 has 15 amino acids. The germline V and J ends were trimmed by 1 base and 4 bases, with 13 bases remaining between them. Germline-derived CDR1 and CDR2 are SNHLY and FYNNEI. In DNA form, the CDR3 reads TGTGCCAGCAGTGAAGACAGGGCCCGGCGCACTGAAGCTTTCTTT. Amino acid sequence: CASSEDRARRTEAFF.

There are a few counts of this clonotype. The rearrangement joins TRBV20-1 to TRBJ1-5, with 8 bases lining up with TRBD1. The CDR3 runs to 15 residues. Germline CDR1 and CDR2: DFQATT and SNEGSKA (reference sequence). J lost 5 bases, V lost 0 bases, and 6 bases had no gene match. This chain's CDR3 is CSAREPRGLYQPQHF. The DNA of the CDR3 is TGCAGTGCTAGAGAACCCAGGGGGCTATATCAGCCCCAGCATTTT.

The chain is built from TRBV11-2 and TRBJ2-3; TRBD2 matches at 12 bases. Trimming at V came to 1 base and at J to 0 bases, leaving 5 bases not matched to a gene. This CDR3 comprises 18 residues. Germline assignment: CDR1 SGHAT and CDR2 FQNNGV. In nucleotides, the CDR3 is TGTGCCAGCAGCTTAGGGTCCCTAGCGGGGGGGAGCACAGATACGCAGTATTTT. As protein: CASSLGSLAGGSTDTQYF. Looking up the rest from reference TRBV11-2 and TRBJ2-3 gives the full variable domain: EAGVAQSPRYKIIEKRQSVAFWCNPISGHATLYWYQQILGQGPKLLIQFQNNGVVDDSQLPKDRFSAERLKGVDSTLKIQPAKLEDSAVYLCASSLGSLAGGSTDTQYFGPGTRLTVL.

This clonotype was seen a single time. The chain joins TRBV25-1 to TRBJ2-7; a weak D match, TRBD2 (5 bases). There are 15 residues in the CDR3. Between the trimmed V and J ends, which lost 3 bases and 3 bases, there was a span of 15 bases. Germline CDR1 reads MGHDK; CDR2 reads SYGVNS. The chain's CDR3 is CASSDLRTARYEQYF. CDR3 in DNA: TGTGCCAGCAGTGATTTACGGACTGCTCGCTACGAGCAGTACTTC.

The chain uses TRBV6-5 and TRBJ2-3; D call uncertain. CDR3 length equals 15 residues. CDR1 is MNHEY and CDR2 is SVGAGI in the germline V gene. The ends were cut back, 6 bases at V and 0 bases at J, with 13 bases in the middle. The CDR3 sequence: CASRLQPTSTDTQYF. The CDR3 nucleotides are TGTGCCAGCAGATTACAGCCTACTAGCACAGATACGCAGTATTTT.

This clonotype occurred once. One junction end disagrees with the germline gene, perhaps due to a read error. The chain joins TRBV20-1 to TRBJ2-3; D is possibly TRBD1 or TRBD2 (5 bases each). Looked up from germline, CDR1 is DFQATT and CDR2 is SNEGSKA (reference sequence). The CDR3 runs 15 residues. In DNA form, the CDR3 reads TGCAGTGCTACAAGAGGGGTGGGTAACACAGATACGCAGAATTTT. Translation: CSATRGVGNTDTQNF.

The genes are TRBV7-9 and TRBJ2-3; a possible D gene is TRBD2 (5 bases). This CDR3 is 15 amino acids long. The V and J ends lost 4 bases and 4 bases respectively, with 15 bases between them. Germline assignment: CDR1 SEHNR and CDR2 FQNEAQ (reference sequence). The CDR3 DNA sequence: TGTGCCAGCAGCTCCGGACCCGGGGAGCCAGATACGCAGTATTTT. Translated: CASSSGPGEPDTQYF.

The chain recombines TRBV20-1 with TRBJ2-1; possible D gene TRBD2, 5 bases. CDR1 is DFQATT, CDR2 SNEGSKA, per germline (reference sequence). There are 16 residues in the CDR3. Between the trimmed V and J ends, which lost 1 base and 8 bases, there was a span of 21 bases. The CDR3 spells CSARGSAAGQADEQFF. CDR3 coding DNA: TGCAGTGCTAGAGGTTCAGCAGCAGGCCAAGCGGATGAGCAGTTCTTC.

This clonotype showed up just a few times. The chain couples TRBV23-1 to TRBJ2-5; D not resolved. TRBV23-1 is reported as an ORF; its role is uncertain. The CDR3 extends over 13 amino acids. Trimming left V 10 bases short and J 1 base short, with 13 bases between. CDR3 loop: CATRGRTQETQYF. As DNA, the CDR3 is TGCGCCACCCGCGGACGGACCCAAGAGACCCAGTACTTC.

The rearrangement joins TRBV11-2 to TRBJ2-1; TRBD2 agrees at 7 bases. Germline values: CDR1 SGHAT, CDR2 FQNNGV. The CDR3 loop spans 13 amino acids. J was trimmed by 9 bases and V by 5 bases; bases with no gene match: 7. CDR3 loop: CASSPVWEGEQFF. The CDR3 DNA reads TGTGCCAGCAGCCCAGTTTGGGAGGGTGAGCAGTTCTTC.

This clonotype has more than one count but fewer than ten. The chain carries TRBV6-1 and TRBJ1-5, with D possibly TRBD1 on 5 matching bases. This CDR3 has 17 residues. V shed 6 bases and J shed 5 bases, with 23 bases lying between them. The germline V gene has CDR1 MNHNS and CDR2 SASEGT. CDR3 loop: CASSQRRAGGRDQPQHF. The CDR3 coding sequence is TGTGCCAGCAGCCAGCGAAGAGCGGGGGGACGGGATCAGCCCCAGCATTTT.

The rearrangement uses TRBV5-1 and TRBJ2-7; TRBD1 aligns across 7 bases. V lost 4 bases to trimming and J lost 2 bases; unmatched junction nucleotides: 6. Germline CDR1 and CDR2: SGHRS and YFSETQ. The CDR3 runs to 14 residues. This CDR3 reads CASSPGQNPYEQYF. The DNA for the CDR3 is TGCGCCAGCAGCCCGGGACAGAACCCCTACGAGCAGTACTTC.

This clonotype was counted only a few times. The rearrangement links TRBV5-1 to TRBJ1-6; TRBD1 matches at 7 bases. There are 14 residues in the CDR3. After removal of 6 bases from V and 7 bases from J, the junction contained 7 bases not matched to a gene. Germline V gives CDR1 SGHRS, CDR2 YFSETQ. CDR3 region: CASNSGQVNSPLHF. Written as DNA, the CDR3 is TGCGCCAGCAACTCTGGACAGGTGAATTCACCCCTCCACTTT.